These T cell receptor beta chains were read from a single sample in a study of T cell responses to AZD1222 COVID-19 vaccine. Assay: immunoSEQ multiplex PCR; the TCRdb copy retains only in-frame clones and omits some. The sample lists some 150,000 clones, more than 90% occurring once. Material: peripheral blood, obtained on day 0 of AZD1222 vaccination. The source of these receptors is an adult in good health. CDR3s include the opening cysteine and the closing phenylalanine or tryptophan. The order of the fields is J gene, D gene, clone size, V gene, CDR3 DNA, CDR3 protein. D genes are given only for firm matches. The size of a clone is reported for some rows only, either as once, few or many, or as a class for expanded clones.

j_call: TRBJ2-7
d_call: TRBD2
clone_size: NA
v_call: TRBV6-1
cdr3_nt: TGTGCCAGCAGTGCCGTAGCGGGAAAGGGTCCCCGCGAGCAGTACTTC
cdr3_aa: CASSAVAGKGPREQYF

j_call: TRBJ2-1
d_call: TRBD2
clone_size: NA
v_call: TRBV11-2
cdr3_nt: TGTGCCAGCAGCTTACCAGGAGGCGGGAGGAGCAATGAGCAGTTCTTC
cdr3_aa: CASSLPGGGRSNEQFF

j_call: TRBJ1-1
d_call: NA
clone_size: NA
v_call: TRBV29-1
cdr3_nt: TGCAGCGTTGATTGGGCCCCCGGTGGGGCTTTCTTT
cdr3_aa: CSVDWAPGGAFF

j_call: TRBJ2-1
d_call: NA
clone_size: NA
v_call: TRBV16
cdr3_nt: TGTGCCAGCAGCCAATCGGGAAGGGGATCAGGGGAGCAGTTCTTC
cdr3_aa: CASSQSGRGSGEQFF

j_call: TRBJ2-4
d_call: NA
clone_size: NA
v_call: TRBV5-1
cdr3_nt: TGCGCCAGCAGCTTGGGTTGGCCGGAAGGGAACATTCAGTACTTC
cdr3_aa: CASSLGWPEGNIQYF

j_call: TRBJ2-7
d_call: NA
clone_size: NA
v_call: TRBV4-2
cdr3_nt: TGTGCCAGCAGCCAAGGTATGGGCAGGGCAGTCTACGAGCAGTACTTC
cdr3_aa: CASSQGMGRAVYEQYF

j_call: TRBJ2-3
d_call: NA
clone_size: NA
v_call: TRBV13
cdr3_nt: TGTGCCAGCAGCTTAGCGAGGTTTGCTCAGGATACGCAGTATTTT
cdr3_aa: CASSLARFAQDTQYF

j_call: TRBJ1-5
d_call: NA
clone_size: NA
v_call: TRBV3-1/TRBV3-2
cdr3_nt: TGTGCCAGCGGAACCCTTAATCAGCCCCAGCATTTT
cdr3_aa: CASGTLNQPQHF

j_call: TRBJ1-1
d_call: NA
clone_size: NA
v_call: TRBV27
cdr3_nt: TGTGCCAGCAGTTGGACAACCTTGAACACTGAAGCTTTCTTT
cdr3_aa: CASSWTTLNTEAFF

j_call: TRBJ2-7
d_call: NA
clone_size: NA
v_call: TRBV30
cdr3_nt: TGTGCCTGGGGACGGATCTCCTACGAGCAGTACTTC
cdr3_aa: CAWGRISYEQYF

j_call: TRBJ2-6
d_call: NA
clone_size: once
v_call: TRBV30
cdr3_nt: TGTGCCTGGAGTCAGGGACGGAACTCTGGGGCCAACGTCCTGACTTTC
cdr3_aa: CAWSQGRNSGANVLTF

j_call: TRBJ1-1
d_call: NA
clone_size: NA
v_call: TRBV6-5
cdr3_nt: TGTGCCAGCATAAGGGACACGCCGAACACTGAAGCTTTCTTT
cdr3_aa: CASIRDTPNTEAFF

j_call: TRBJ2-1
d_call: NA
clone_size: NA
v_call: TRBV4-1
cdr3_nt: TGCGCCAGCAGCCAAGATGGGGGTGAGCAGTTCTTC
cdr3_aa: CASSQDGGEQFF

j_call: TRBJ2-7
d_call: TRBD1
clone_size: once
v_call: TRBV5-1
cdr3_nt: TGCGCCAGCAGCTTGTACGGGACAGGGAGCTCCTACGAGCAGTACTTC
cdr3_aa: CASSLYGTGSSYEQYF

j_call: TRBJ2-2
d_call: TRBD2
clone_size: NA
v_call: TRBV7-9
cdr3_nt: TGTGCCAGCAGCGATTTGGAGAGCGGGAGGTACCCCGGGGAGCTGTTTTTT
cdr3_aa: CASSDLESGRYPGELFF

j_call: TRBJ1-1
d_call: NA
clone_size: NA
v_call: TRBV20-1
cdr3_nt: TGCAGTGCTAGTGGTGTGGGGATCACTGAAGCTTTCTTT
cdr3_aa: CSASGVGITEAFF

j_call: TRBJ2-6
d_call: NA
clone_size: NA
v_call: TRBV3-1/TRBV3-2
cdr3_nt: TGTGCCAGCAGCCCGGGACTTATAATTTCTGGGGCCAACGTCCTGACTTTC
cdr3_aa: CASSPGLIISGANVLTF

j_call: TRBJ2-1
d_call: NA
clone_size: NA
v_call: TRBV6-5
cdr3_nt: TGTGCCAGCAGTATCTACAATGAGCAGTTCTTC
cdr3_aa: CASSIYNEQFF

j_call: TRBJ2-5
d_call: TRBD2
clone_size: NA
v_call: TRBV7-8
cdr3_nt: TGTGCCAGCAGCTCATTACTAGCGGGAGAAGGGGGGGAGACCCAGTACTTC
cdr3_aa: CASSSLLAGEGGETQYF

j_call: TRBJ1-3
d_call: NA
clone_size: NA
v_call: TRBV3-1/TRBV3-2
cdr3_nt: TGTGCCAGCAAACTCGCGGGGACCCCTAGCTCTGGAAACACCATATATTTT
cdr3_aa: CASKLAGTPSSGNTIYF

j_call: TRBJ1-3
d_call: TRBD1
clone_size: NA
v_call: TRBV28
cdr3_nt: TGTGCCAGCAGAAATTACCAGGGGGCGCGGGGAAACACCATATATTTT
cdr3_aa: CASRNYQGARGNTIYF

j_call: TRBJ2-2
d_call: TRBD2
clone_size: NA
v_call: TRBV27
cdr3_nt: TGTGCCAGCAGTTTAGGGCTAGCGGAAATGAACACCGGGGAGCTGTTTTTT
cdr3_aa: CASSLGLAEMNTGELFF

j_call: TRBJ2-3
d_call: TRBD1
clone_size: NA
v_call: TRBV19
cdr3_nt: TGTGCCAGTAGTAAAGGACAGGGTGGAGCAGATACGCAGTATTTT
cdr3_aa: CASSKGQGGADTQYF

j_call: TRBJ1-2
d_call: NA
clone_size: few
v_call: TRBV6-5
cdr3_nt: TGTGCCAGCACCCTAGAGGGGTATGGCTACACCTTC
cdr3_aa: CASTLEGYGYTF